These 4 T cell receptor beta chains were all obtained from the same sample, sequenced in a study of cytomegalovirus exposure and HLA in healthy donors. The PCR made use of 60 Vbeta and 13 Jbeta primers. This table comes from immunoSEQ multiplex PCR, and its TCRdb copy is limited to in-frame clones, with some not included. Of over 200,000 clones in the sample, more than 75% were seen once. Material: PBMCs. The receptors originated from a middle-aged woman in good health and CMV-seropositive.

Notes on this clone: Different DNA sequences within this sample yield the same CDR3. This sequence joins TRBV2 and TRBJ1-2; 7 positions match TRBD1. The junction had 3 bases not matched to a gene; V was cut back by 8 bases and J by 0 bases. CDR3 length: 13 amino acids. CDR1 and CDR2 from the germline V gene are SNHLY and FYNNEI. In DNA, the CDR3 is TGTGCCAGCCGACAGGGAGCTAACTATGGCTACACCTTC. This sequence encodes CASRQGANYGYTF.

This rearrangement joins TRBV11-3 to TRBJ1-1, with D tentatively TRBD1 (5 bases). V shed 3 bases and J shed 0 bases, with 11 bases lying between them. This CDR3 is 15 amino acids long. Germline V lookup: CDR1 SGHNT, CDR2 YENEEA. CDR3 sequence: CASSFRDSMNTEAFF. The CDR3 DNA is TGTGCCAGCAGCTTCAGAGACAGCATGAACACTGAAGCTTTCTTT.

This sequence joins TRBV4-1 and TRBJ2-3, with 12 positions matching TRBD2. The CDR3 runs 16 residues. The V segment lost 4 bases and the J segment 3 bases; nucleotides outside the gene matches: 5. Germline V gene lookup returns CDR1 MGHRA and CDR2 YSYEKL. CDR3 DNA sequence: TGCGCCAGCAGCCCAAGGACTAGCGGGAATACAGATACGCAGTATTTT. This gives the protein CASSPRTSGNTDTQYF.

The chain recombines TRBV5-1 with TRBJ2-5; TRBD2 matches 14 bases. After removal of 4 bases from V and 5 bases from J, the junction contained 7 bases not matched to a gene. The CDR3 extends over 16 amino acids. In germline, CDR1 is SGHRS, CDR2 YFSETQ. CDR3 sequence reads: CASSLGTSGRGETQYF. As DNA, the CDR3 is TGCGCCAGCAGCCTCGGGACTAGCGGGAGAGGGGAGACCCAGTACTTC.